These 3 T cell receptor beta chains came from one sample sequenced in a study of CD8+ T cells in alopecia areata. After isolation, RNA underwent reverse transcription to generate cDNA as the sequencing template. Data came from immunoSEQ multiplex PCR; TCRdb stores just in-frame clones and leaves some out. The sample comprises 120,000 to 150,000 clones, around two thirds of which are singletons, and 36% rests with the top ten. Input material: CD8+ T cells sorted from blood. These receptors came from a human donor in good health.

This clone was picked up many times. The chain employs TRBV5-6 and TRBJ2-1, with D uncertain. Trimming removed 0 bases at V and 3 bases at J, with 10 bases between. CDR1 and CDR2 from the germline V gene are SGHDT and YYEEEE. The CDR3 runs 15 residues. The chain's CDR3 is CASSLGLTYYNEQFF. The CDR3 nucleotides are TGTGCCAGCAGCTTGGGGCTAACCTACTACAATGAGCAGTTCTTC.

This chain uses TRBV6-6 with TRBJ2-6, with unresolved D. Trimming cost V 6 bases and J 6 bases, with 6 bases left between them. The CDR3 totals 12 residues. CDR1 and CDR2 from the germline V gene are MNHNY and SVGAGI (reference sequence). The CDR3 DNA sequence: TGTGCCAGCAGCCCTGAGGCCAACGTCCTGACTTTC. Its protein is CASSPEANVLTF.

The rearrangement uses TRBV6-6 and TRBJ1-1, with TRBD1 matching over 8 bases. The ends lost 7 bases at V and 5 bases at J; junction bases unmatched: 9. This CDR3 is built from 14 residues. CDR1 is MNHNY, CDR2 SVGAGI, per germline (reference sequence). As DNA, the CDR3 is TGTGCCAGCACCTTGGACAGGGTAGGGACTGAAGCTTTCTTT. It codes for CASTLDRVGTEAFF.